The present T cell receptor beta chain was sequenced within a study of early T cells in non-severe SARS-CoV-2 infection. Study-level information: The authors sequenced bulk RNA from unsorted whole blood, leaving chains unpaired. Study outcomes and limitations: VDJdb matching, biased toward anti-spike CD8 responses, missed private and CD4 specificities.

TCRdb fed the 5' RACE reads into MiXCR, producing one record per CDR3 protein. Among more than 95,000 distinct CDR3 sequences listed, about 15% were seen once. This clonotype was counted many times. As yet, its antigen is unknown. This CDR3 is built from 14 residues. Germline V gives CDR1 SGDLS, CDR2 YYNGEE. Losses at the gene ends were 3 bases for V and 3 bases for J; bases not matched to a gene: 4. The chain employs TRBV9 and TRBJ1-1, with 8 bases lining up with TRBD1. Material for sequencing was whole blood. This clonotype was obtained from an adult who was a healthcare worker with PCR-confirmed SARS-CoV-2 infection or an uninfected control (not recorded which). The CDR3 spells CASSGLTGDTEAFF. The CDR3, as DNA: TGTGCCAGCAGCGGACTGACAGGGGACACTGAAGCTTTCTTT.